This T cell receptor beta chain was captured by sequencing in a study of blood T cell repertoires in COVID-19. Study overall: Samples of COVID-19 (acute and convalescent) were obtained from the United States, Italy and Spain. Sources were T cells, B-cell-depleted T cells, or PBMCs; the material itself was cDNA or gDNA.

The CDR3 has 16 residues. Germline V gives CDR1 LNHDA, CDR2 SQIVND (reference sequence). V gave up 3 bases and J gave up 0 bases, with 14 bases separating them. The authors' processing: Estimates of nucleated cell counts were drawn from the amplification of reference gene primers. Repertoires were generated with immunoSEQ multiplex PCR, while TCRdb's copy carries only in-frame clones and drops some. V, J and clone size are taken as reported in that table, and D and trimming were inferred from the DNA itself. The sample consists of 53,000 or so clones, about three quarters of them appearing once. The source of this sequence is a man in his 70s with active or convalescent COVID-19. What was sequenced was peripheral blood. The chain links TRBV19 to TRBJ1-1; tentatively, D is TRBD1 (5 bases). This CDR3 reads CASSIRAVLMNTEAFF. The CDR3 DNA is TGTGCCAGTAGTATCAGGGCAGTTCTAATGAACACTGAAGCTTTCTTT.